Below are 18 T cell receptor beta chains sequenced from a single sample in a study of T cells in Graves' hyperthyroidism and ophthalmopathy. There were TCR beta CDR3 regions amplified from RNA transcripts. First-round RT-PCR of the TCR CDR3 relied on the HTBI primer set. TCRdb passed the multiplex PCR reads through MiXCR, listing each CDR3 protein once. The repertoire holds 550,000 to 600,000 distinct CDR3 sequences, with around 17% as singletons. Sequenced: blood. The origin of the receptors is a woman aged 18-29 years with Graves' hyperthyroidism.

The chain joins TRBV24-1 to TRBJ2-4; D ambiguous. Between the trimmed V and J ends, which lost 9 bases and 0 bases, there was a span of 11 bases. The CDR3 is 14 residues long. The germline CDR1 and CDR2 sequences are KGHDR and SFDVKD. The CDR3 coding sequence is TGTGCCACCCGACCCCACGAAGCCAAAAACATTCAGTACTTC. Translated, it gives CATRPHEAKNIQYF.

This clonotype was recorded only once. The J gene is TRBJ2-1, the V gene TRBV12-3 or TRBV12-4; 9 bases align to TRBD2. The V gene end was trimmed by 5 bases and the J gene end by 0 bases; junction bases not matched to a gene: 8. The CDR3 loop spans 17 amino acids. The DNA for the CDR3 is TGTGCCAGCAGTAAGCCTAGCGGGACAAGCTCCTACAATGAGCAGTTCTTC. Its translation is CASSKPSGTSSYNEQFF.

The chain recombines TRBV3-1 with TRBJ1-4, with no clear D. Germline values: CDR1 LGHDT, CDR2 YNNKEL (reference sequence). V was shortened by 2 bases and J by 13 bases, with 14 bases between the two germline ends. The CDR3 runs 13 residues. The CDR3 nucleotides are TGTGCCAGCAGCCAAAAGGGCGCAGGTGGACTGTTTTTT. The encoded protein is CASSQKGAGGLFF.

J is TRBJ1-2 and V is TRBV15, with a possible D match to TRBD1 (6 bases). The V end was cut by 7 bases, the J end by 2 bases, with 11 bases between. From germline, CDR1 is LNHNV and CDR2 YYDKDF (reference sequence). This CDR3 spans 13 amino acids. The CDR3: CATNIGQNYGYTF. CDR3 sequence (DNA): TGTGCCACCAATATAGGACAGAACTATGGCTACACCTTC. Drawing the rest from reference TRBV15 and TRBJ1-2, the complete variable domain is DAMVIQNPRYQVTQFGKPVTLSCSQTLNHNVMYWYQQKSSQAPKLLFHYYDKDFNNEADTPDNFQSRRPNTSFCFLDIRSPGLGDTAMYLCATNIGQNYGYTFGSGTRLTVV.

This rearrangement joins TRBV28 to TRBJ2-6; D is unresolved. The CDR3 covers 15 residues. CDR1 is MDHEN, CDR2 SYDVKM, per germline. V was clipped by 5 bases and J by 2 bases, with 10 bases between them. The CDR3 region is CASSRRFAGANVLTF. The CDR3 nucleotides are TGTGCCAGCAGTAGACGCTTCGCTGGGGCCAACGTCCTGACTTTC.

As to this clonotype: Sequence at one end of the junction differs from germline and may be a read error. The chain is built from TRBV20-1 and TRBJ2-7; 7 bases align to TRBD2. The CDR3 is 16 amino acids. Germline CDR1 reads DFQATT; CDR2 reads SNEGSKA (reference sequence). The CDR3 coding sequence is TGCAGCACCCCGGTCCCCTCTGCGGGAGTCCGCTACGAGCCGTACTTC. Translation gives CSTPVPSAGVRYEPYF.

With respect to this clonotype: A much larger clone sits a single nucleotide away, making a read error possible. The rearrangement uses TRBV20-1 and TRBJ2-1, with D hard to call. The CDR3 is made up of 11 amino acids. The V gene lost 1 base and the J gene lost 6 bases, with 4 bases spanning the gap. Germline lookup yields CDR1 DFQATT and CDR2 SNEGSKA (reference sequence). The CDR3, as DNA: TGCAGTGCTAGAGGTTCCAATGAGCAGTTCTTC. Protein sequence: CSARGSNEQFF.

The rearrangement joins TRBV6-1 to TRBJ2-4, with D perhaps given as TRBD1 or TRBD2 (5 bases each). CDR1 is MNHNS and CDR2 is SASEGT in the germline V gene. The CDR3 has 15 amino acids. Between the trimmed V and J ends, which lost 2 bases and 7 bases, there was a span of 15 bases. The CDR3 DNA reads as TGTGCCAGCAGTGAATTAGGGACCCTCGGGAACATTCAGTACTTC. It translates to CASSELGTLGNIQYF.

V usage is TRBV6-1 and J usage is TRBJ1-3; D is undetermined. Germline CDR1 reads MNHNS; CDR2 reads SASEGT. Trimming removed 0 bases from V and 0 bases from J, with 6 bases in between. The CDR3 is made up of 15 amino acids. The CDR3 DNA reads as TGTGCCAGCAGTGAAGCGGCCAGCTCTGGAAACACCATATATTTT. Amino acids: CASSEAASSGNTIYF.

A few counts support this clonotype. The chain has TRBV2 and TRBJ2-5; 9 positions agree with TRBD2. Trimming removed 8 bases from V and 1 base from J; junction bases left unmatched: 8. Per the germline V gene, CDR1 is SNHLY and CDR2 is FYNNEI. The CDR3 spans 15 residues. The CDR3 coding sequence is TGTGCCAGCGGGGGGCTAGCGGGACCCCAAGAGACCCAGTACTTC. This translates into CASGGLAGPQETQYF.

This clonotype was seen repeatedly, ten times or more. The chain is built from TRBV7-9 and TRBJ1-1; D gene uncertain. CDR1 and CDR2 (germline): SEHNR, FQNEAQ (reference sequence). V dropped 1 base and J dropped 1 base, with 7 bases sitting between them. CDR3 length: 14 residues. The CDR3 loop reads CASSLGSANTEAFF. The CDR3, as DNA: TGTGCCAGCAGCTTAGGATCAGCGAACACTGAAGCTTTCTTT.

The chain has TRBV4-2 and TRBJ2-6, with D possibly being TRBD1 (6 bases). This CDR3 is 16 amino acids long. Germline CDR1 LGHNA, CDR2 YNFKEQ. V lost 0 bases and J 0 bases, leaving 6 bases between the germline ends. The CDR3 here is CASSQEGASGANVLTF. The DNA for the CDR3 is TGTGCCAGCAGCCAAGAGGGGGCCTCTGGGGCCAACGTCCTGACTTTC.

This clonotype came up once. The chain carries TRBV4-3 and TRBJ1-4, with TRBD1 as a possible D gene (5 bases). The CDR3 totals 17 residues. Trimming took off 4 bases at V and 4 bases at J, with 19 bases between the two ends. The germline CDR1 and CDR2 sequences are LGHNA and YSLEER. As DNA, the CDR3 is TGCGCCAGCAGCCGGATGATCGGGGGAACTAGTAATGAAAAACTGTTTTTT. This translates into CASSRMIGGTSNEKLFF.

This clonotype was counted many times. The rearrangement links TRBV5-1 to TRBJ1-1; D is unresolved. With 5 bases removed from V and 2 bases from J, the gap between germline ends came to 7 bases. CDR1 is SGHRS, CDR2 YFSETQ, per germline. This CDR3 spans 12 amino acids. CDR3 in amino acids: CASRSHNTEAFF. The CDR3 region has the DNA TGCGCCAGCAGATCCCATAACACTGAAGCTTTCTTT.

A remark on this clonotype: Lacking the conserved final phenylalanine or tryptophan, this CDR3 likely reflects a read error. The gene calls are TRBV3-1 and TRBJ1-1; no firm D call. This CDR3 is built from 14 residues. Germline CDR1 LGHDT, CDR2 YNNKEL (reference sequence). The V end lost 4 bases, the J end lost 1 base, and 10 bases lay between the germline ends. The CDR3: CASSPSEENTEAFL. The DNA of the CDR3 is TGTGCCAGCAGCCCCTCTGAGGAGAACACTGAAGCTTTCCTT.

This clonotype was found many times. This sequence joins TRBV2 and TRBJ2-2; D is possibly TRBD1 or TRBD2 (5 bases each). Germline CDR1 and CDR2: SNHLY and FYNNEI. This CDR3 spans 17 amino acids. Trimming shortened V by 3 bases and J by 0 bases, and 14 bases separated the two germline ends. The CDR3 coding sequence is TGTGCCAGCAGTGACCCGACCGGGACCACGAACACCGGGGAGCTGTTTTTT. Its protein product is CASSDPTGTTNTGELFF.

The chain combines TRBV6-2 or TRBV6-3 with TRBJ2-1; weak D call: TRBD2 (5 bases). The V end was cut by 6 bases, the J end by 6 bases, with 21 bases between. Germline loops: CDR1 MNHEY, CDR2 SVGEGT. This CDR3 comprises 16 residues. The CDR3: CASSPTAASSGNEQFF. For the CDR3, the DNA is TGTGCCAGCAGCCCCACAGCGGCATCTTCCGGCAATGAGCAGTTCTTC.

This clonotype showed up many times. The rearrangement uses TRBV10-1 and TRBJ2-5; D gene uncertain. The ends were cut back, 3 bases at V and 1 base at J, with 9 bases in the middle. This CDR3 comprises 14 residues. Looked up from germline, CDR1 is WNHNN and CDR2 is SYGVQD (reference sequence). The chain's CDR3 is CASSDRRSQETQYF. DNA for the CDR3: TGCGCCAGCAGTGATCGAAGGAGCCAAGAGACCCAGTACTTC.